A selection of T cell receptor beta chains follows, all from one sample in a study of blood T cell repertoires in COVID-19. Libraries were prepared by immunoSEQ multiplex PCR; TCRdb keeps only in-frame clonotypes and omits some of them. The sample gives about 670,000 clones, approximately 90% of which show up once; under 0.3% is in the top ten. The sequenced sample consisted of peripheral blood. The receptors originated from a young woman with acute or convalescent COVID-19. CDR3s include the opening cysteine and the closing phenylalanine or tryptophan. D genes are given only for firm matches.

J gene: TRBJ1-2
V gene: TRBV4-2
D gene: NA
CDR3 protein: CASSQGLGSYGYTF

J gene: TRBJ1-1
V gene: TRBV28
D gene: NA
CDR3 protein: CAGSLREMNTEAFF

J gene: TRBJ2-7
V gene: TRBV6-5
D gene: TRBD1
CDR3 protein: CASSYRGQASYEQYF

J gene: TRBJ1-2
V gene: TRBV6-1
D gene: TRBD1
CDR3 protein: CASSEAEQGALYGYTF

J gene: TRBJ2-1
V gene: TRBV11-2
D gene: NA
CDR3 protein: CASSLEWMVRPNEQFF

J gene: TRBJ1-6
V gene: TRBV6-5
D gene: NA
CDR3 protein: CASTPRQGGSPLHF

J gene: TRBJ2-7
V gene: TRBV30
D gene: TRBD2
CDR3 protein: CSGTSGYEQYF

J gene: TRBJ2-3
V gene: TRBV6-5
D gene: TRBD2
CDR3 protein: CASSPQAGSTDTQYF

J gene: TRBJ1-5
V gene: TRBV3-1/TRBV3-2
D gene: TRBD1
CDR3 protein: CASSQAGTGDQPQHF

J gene: TRBJ1-6
V gene: TRBV6-2/TRBV6-3
D gene: TRBD1
CDR3 protein: CASSYWLPGQGVTPLHF

J gene: TRBJ2-1
V gene: TRBV18
D gene: TRBD1
CDR3 protein: CASSHGQGSYNEQFF

J gene: TRBJ1-5
V gene: TRBV6-6
D gene: NA
CDR3 protein: CASSYGEGWDQPQHF

J gene: TRBJ1-1
V gene: TRBV9
D gene: NA
CDR3 protein: CASSTGGGTEAFF

J gene: TRBJ2-7
V gene: TRBV7-3
D gene: TRBD2
CDR3 protein: CASSPIAGASYEQYF

J gene: TRBJ2-3
V gene: TRBV5-1
D gene: NA
CDR3 protein: CASSLGQLTDTQYF

J gene: TRBJ1-2
V gene: TRBV11-2
D gene: NA
CDR3 protein: CASSPQVQGHNYGYTF

J gene: TRBJ2-3
V gene: TRBV18
D gene: NA
CDR3 protein: CASSPEIIDTDTQYF

J gene: TRBJ1-4
V gene: TRBV6-5
D gene: NA
CDR3 protein: CASSYGAGLEKLFF

J gene: TRBJ2-5
V gene: TRBV7-7
D gene: NA
CDR3 protein: CASSMTVRQETQYF

J gene: TRBJ1-2
V gene: TRBV19
D gene: TRBD1
CDR3 protein: CASSIRSGQGNYGYTF

J gene: TRBJ2-7
V gene: TRBV4-3
D gene: NA
CDR3 protein: CASSLSGNSYEQYF

J gene: TRBJ2-1
V gene: TRBV2
D gene: TRBD1
CDR3 protein: CASSFKRTGSSYNEQFF

J gene: TRBJ1-2
V gene: TRBV5-1
D gene: TRBD1
CDR3 protein: CASSFSEQGNGYTF

J gene: TRBJ1-4
V gene: TRBV6-1
D gene: NA
CDR3 protein: CASSERVRHRVPLPNEKLFF

J gene: TRBJ1-3
V gene: TRBV5-1
D gene: NA
CDR3 protein: CASSFDRTSGNTIYF

J gene: TRBJ2-3
V gene: TRBV14
D gene: TRBD1
CDR3 protein: CASSRLPGQGPDTQYF

J gene: TRBJ1-2
V gene: TRBV6-6
D gene: NA
CDR3 protein: CASTQDLANYGYTF

J gene: TRBJ1-2
V gene: TRBV6-2/TRBV6-3
D gene: TRBD1
CDR3 protein: CASSYPSLQGARDGYTF

J gene: TRBJ1-1
V gene: TRBV24-1
D gene: NA
CDR3 protein: CATSPRGGDEAFF

J gene: TRBJ1-2
V gene: TRBV10-3
D gene: TRBD1
CDR3 protein: CAISDWWTGIFRCYGYTF

J gene: TRBJ1-6
V gene: TRBV27
D gene: TRBD1
CDR3 protein: CASTSSWTGENSPLHF

J gene: TRBJ1-2
V gene: TRBV19
D gene: TRBD1
CDR3 protein: CASTLDRPQHYGYTF

J gene: TRBJ2-7
V gene: TRBV3-1/TRBV3-2
D gene: TRBD1
CDR3 protein: CASSQVGGTFEQYF

J gene: TRBJ1-6
V gene: TRBV2
D gene: NA
CDR3 protein: CASRLRNSPLHF

J gene: TRBJ1-1
V gene: TRBV19
D gene: NA
CDR3 protein: CASIIGHLGENTEAFF

J gene: TRBJ1-2
V gene: TRBV15
D gene: NA
CDR3 protein: CATSRIFGQKNSFNYGYTF

J gene: TRBJ1-2
V gene: TRBV9
D gene: TRBD1
CDR3 protein: CASSNRDRHGYTF

J gene: TRBJ2-1
V gene: TRBV7-3
D gene: TRBD2
CDR3 protein: CASSLGPLLRGANYNEQFF

J gene: TRBJ2-7
V gene: TRBV10-3
D gene: TRBD2
CDR3 protein: CAISPGPAGSYEQYF

J gene: TRBJ2-7
V gene: TRBV7-2
D gene: TRBD2
CDR3 protein: CASSLTGGYEQYF

J gene: TRBJ1-2
V gene: TRBV28
D gene: NA
CDR3 protein: CASRQGFFYGYTF

J gene: TRBJ1-2
V gene: TRBV19
D gene: NA
CDR3 protein: CASSIGQGYGYTF

J gene: TRBJ1-2
V gene: TRBV5-4
D gene: TRBD1
CDR3 protein: CASSLAQGAGSYGYTF

J gene: TRBJ1-2
V gene: TRBV6-5
D gene: NA
CDR3 protein: CASRPGVIYGYTF

J gene: TRBJ1-2
V gene: TRBV4-1
D gene: TRBD1
CDR3 protein: CASSTPGQGYGYTF

J gene: TRBJ2-3
V gene: TRBV5-1
D gene: NA
CDR3 protein: CASSARTSTDTQYF

J gene: TRBJ2-2
V gene: TRBV13
D gene: TRBD1
CDR3 protein: CASSSRQGGAGELFF

J gene: TRBJ2-7
V gene: TRBV15
D gene: NA
CDR3 protein: CATSRETGRVSYEQYF

J gene: TRBJ1-2
V gene: TRBV2
D gene: NA
CDR3 protein: CASRGFSDSNYGYTF

J gene: TRBJ1-1
V gene: TRBV19
D gene: TRBD1
CDR3 protein: CASTKGAWTEAFF

J gene: TRBJ1-2
V gene: TRBV5-6
D gene: NA
CDR3 protein: CASSEGDKSDNYGYTF

J gene: TRBJ1-1
V gene: TRBV4-3
D gene: NA
CDR3 protein: CASSQAGVRFTEAFF

J gene: TRBJ2-2
V gene: TRBV5-1
D gene: NA
CDR3 protein: CASRVGVTGELFF